This T cell receptor beta chain is drawn from a study of shared clonotypes between healthy human individuals. The repertoire was sequenced with immunoSEQ multiplex PCR; TCRdb's copy has only in-frame clones and lacks some. This sample has about 2.2 million clones; more than 85% occur once, and the top ten carry around 1.7%. To note about this clone: The antigen remains unidentified.

Findings of the study overall: Tissues were not sampled, only blood, and their repertoires likely differ.

Per germline, CDR1 MNHEY and CDR2 SVGAGI. The trim removed 8 bases at V and 10 bases at J, leaving 9 bases unmatched. The length of the CDR3 is 13 residues. Naivety among CD8 cells was defined by CD45RO negativity and positive CCR7 selection, thereby excluding terminally differentiated effector memory CD45RA+ cells. This clonotype originated in a man in his late teens or twenties in good health. Some clones in this sample may be carry-over from other donors' samples. The material sequenced was naive CD8+ T cells from PBMCs. The rearrangement links TRBV6-5 to TRBJ2-1, with 9 nucleotides matching TRBD2. In DNA form, the CDR3 reads TGTGCCAGCCGCCTAGCGGGATTGGGAGAGCAGTTCTTC. Encoded protein: CASRLAGLGEQFF.